Below, 21 T cell receptor beta chains from the same sample are listed, as sequenced in a study of T cell clonality in common variable immunodeficiency. Generated by immunoSEQ multiplex PCR, the TCRdb table keeps only in-frame clones and is missing some. The repertoire yields about 35,000 clones, none seen only once; the top ten contain approximately 2.8%. The specimen sequenced was peripheral blood mononuclear cells. The source of these receptors is a person between 18 and 69 years old in good health.

This clone was counted many times. The DNA ends 3 residues before the CDR3 does, and the rest of the CDR3 is filled in from the germline J gene. V gene TRBV7-8 combines with J gene TRBJ1-2; D remains ambiguous. V was shortened by 1 base and J by 7 bases, with 7 bases between the two germline ends. The length of the CDR3 is 12 residues. Germline V gives CDR1 SGHVS, CDR2 FQNEAQ. The CDR3 region is CASSLVRGGYTF. CDR3 DNA (partial): TGTGCCAGCAGCTTAGTTCGGGGTGGC.

This clone came up many times. The CDR3 end lies 3 residues beyond the end of the read and is filled in from the germline J gene. The rearrangement uses TRBV7-2 and TRBJ2-7; 15 bases agree with TRBD2. Germline values: CDR1 SGHTA, CDR2 FQGNSA. V was clipped by 5 bases and J by 4 bases; unmatched bases: 3. The CDR3 extends over 15 amino acids. CDR3 amino acids: CASSRGLAGGYEQYF. CDR3 DNA, as far as it was read: TGTGCCAGCAGCCGGGGACTAGCGGGAGGATACGAG.

There are many counts of this clone. The CDR3 extends 3 residues past the end of the read, so its final part is completed from the germline J gene. The chain employs TRBV10-3 and TRBJ2-1; a possible D gene is TRBD2 (6 bases). Germline V gene sequence: CDR1 ENHRY, CDR2 SYGVKD. This CDR3 spans 15 amino acids. Trimming took 5 bases from V and 0 from J, leaving 11 bases between them. The part of the CDR3 DNA that was read is TGTGCCATCAGTCTAGCGAGGAGCTCCTACAATGAG. It translates to CAISLARSSYNE. The complete CDR3 sequence is CAISLARSSYNEQFF.

This clone was observed many times. The read falls 3 residues short of the CDR3 end, and the missing part is taken from the germline J gene. This chain uses TRBV20-1 with TRBJ2-7; D unclear. The CDR3 spans 12 residues. Trimming stripped 0 bases from V and 3 bases from J, with 6 bases between. CDR1 DFQATT and CDR2 SNEGSKA come from the germline V gene (reference sequence). The CDR3 DNA, read in part, is TGCAGTGCTAGAGATGTCCGCTACGAG. This sequence encodes CSARDVRYE. The whole CDR3 sequence is CSARDVRYEQYF.

This clone was counted at least ten times. From the germline J gene comes the end of the CDR3, since the read stops 3 residues before it. This chain uses TRBV30 with TRBJ1-1; D remains unclear. Germline V gene lookup returns CDR1 GTSNPN and CDR2 SVGIG (reference sequence). The V gene lost 5 bases and the J gene lost 2 bases, with 12 bases spanning the gap. The CDR3 sequence is 13 residues long. The CDR3: CAWLWPSNTEAFF. CDR3 DNA (partial): TGTGCCTGGTTATGGCCCTCCAACACTGAA.

In the case of this clone: Read data end 3 residues before the CDR3 end; the end is taken from the germline J gene. The chain carries TRBV30 and TRBJ1-2; no clear D gene. CDR1 and CDR2 from the germline V gene are GTSNPN and SVGIG (reference sequence). CDR3 length: 15 amino acids. The CDR3 DNA, read in part, is TGTGCCTGGAGTGGGGTAGCGGGAGGATACCATGAC. As protein: CAWSGVAGGYHD. The complete CDR3 sequence is CAWSGVAGGYHDYTF.

This clone turned up a few times. The missing CDR3 end, 3 residues past where the read stops, is filled in from the germline J gene. J is TRBJ1-4 and V is TRBV2, with a weak D call TRBD1 (6 bases). V dropped 3 bases and J dropped 3 bases, with 14 bases sitting between them. CDR1 and CDR2 from the germline V gene are SNHLY and FYNNEI. The CDR3 is made up of 16 amino acids. The CDR3 reads CASSDWQGYSNEKLFF. The sequenced CDR3 bases are TGTGCCAGCAGTGATTGGCAGGGGTACTCTAATGAAAAA.

This clone was seen many times. From the germline J gene comes the end of the CDR3, since the read stops 3 residues before it. The chain carries TRBV10-1 and TRBJ2-5, with 9 bases that match TRBD1. Germline trimming cut 3 bases from V and 5 bases from J; bases unmatched to any gene: 4. Germline V gene lookup returns CDR1 WNHNN and CDR2 SYGVQD (reference sequence). The length of the CDR3 is 14 residues. The CDR3 sequence is CASSDSGTGETQYF. The covered CDR3 bases are TGCGCCAGCAGTGACTCCGGGACAGGGGAGACC.

There are a few counts of this clone. The CDR3 end is not reached by the read, which stops 3 residues before it; the germline J gene fills it in. The genes are TRBV6-1 and TRBJ1-2, with D possibly matching TRBD1 (5 bases). Germline-derived CDR1 and CDR2 are MNHNS and SASEGT. The CDR3 has 15 residues. CDR3 bases read: TGTGCCAGCAGTGAAGCGGCGGGGGTGGGGAATGAC. Encoded protein: CASSEAAGVGND. The whole CDR3 protein is CASSEAAGVGNDYTF.

About this clone itself: The observed sequence ends 3 residues before the CDR3 terminus, with the missing tail filled in from the germline J gene. The chain employs TRBV7-6 and TRBJ1-3; D remains unclear. This CDR3 is 16 amino acids long. Germline CDR1 and CDR2: SGHVS and FNYEAQ. Trimming cost V 5 bases and J 2 bases, with 16 bases left between them. The CDR3 is CASSPREVGPGNTIYF. The CDR3 DNA, read in part, is TGTGCCAGCAGCCCCCGTGAGGTGGGCCCTGGAAACACC.

This clone is medium-sized by share. The CDR3 end falls 3 residues outside the read, so it is completed with the germline J gene. The chain has TRBV29-1 and TRBJ2-3, with D uncertain. Germline CDR1 is SQVTM and CDR2 is ANQGSEA. Trimming stripped 8 bases from V and 3 bases from J, with 6 bases between. This CDR3 is 10 amino acids long. The CDR3 sequence is CSLTTDTQYF. The covered CDR3 bases are TGCAGCCTTACTACAGATACG.

This clone was counted ten times or more. Sequencing ends 3 residues short of the CDR3 end; the germline J gene provides the rest. Other nucleotide sequences from this sample produce the same CDR3. The chain employs TRBV20-1 and TRBJ1-2; D unresolved. Germline loops: CDR1 DFQATT, CDR2 SNEGSKA (reference sequence). V was clipped by 1 base and J by 5 bases, with 8 bases between them. This CDR3 is 12 amino acids long. CDR3: CSARGAAYGYTF. CDR3 DNA, as far as it was read: TGCAGTGCTAGAGGTGCGGCGTATGGC.

This clone was detected ten times or more. The read finishes 3 residues shy of the CDR3 end, and the germline J gene is used to complete it. The chain uses TRBV5-1 and TRBJ2-5, with D possibly being TRBD1 (5 bases). Germline CDR1 reads SGHRS; CDR2 reads YFSETQ. The CDR3 is 14 residues long. The V end lost 2 bases, the J end lost 5 bases, and 13 bases lay between the germline ends. The CDR3 sequence: CASSFQGGRETQYF. Partial CDR3 DNA: TGCGCCAGCAGCTTTCAGGGTGGGCGGGAGACC.

This clone was recorded many times. From the germline J gene comes the end of the CDR3, since the read stops 3 residues before it. The chain carries TRBV18 and TRBJ1-1; 7 nucleotides match TRBD1. The CDR3 totals 19 residues. Germline-derived CDR1 and CDR2 are KGHSH and LQKENI. Losses at the gene ends were 2 bases for V and 0 bases for J; bases not matched to a gene: 15. The CDR3 loop reads CASSPYTGTAKTMNTEAFF. The part of the CDR3 DNA that was read is TGTGCCAGCTCACCATACACCGGGACAGCGAAGACCATGAACACTGAA.

This clone was seen at least ten times. The read is 3 residues too short to cover the CDR3 end, so that end is filled in from the germline J gene. The rearrangement uses TRBV7-9 and TRBJ2-1; TRBD1 agrees at 7 bases. Germline CDR1 reads SEHNR; CDR2 reads FQNEAQ (reference sequence). The junction had 4 bases not matched to a gene; V was cut back by 5 bases and J by 0 bases. The CDR3 spans 15 residues. CDR3 DNA, as far as it was read: TGTGCCAGCAGCGAGACAGGGCTCTCCTACAATGAG. Translated, it gives CASSETGLSYNE. The complete CDR3 protein is CASSETGLSYNEQFF.

This clone appeared many times. The read halts 3 residues ahead of the CDR3 end, with the missing end drawn from the germline J gene. The chain uses TRBV9 and TRBJ2-7; 8 positions agree with TRBD1. Germline CDR1 and CDR2: SGDLS and YYNGEE. The CDR3 runs to 14 residues. Losses at the gene ends were 0 bases for V and 6 bases for J; bases not matched to a gene: 5. The CDR3 DNA, read in part, is TGTGCCAGCAGCGTAGGGCAGGGGGCTAGCGAG. Translation gives CASSVGQGASE. The whole CDR3 reads CASSVGQGASEQYF.

As to this clone: Read sequence stops 3 residues before the CDR3 end, and the germline J gene provides the missing end. The rearrangement links TRBV10-2 to TRBJ1-1; 7 bases line up with TRBD1. This CDR3 is built from 12 residues. Trimming at V came to 6 bases and at J to 6 bases, leaving 4 bases not matched to a gene. Germline V gives CDR1 WSHSY, CDR2 SAAADI. CDR3: CASRKGAAEAFF. The sequenced part of the CDR3 DNA is TGCGCCAGCAGGAAGGGGGCGGCTGAA.

A few counts support this clone. At one boundary the junction diverges from the germline segment, which might be a read error. The read stops 3 residues short of the end of the CDR3; the missing end is completed from the germline J gene. This sample also contains other DNA sequences that code for the same CDR3. The chain is built from TRBV5-1 and TRBJ1-3; D is perhaps TRBD1 (5 bases). The length of the CDR3 is 16 residues. CDR1 SGHRS and CDR2 YFSETQ come from the germline V gene. CDR3 residues: CASSPGRGEAGNTIYF. Partial CDR3 DNA: TGCGCCAGCAGCCCTGGGCGAGGGGAGGCTGGAAACACG.

This clone showed up many times. The sequence runs out 3 residues before the end of the CDR3; the remainder is reconstructed from the germline J gene. The J gene is TRBJ2-5, the V gene TRBV6-1, with TRBD1 matching over 11 bases. This CDR3 spans 15 amino acids. Trimming took 4 bases from V and 5 from J; bases not matched to a gene: 6. The germline V gene has CDR1 MNHNS and CDR2 SASEGT. Incomplete CDR3 DNA: TGTGCCAGCAGTGCCCGGGGACAGGGGGATGAGACC. Its translation: CASSARGQGDET. The CDR3 reads in full as CASSARGQGDETQYF.

This clone was counted many times. The sequence runs out 3 residues before the end of the CDR3; the remainder is reconstructed from the germline J gene. V and J are TRBV5-4 and TRBJ2-3, with D unclear. V was pared by 4 bases and J by 3 bases, with 12 bases between. Germline-derived CDR1 and CDR2 are SGHNT and YYREEE (reference sequence). The CDR3 runs to 14 residues. Incomplete CDR3 DNA: TGTGCCAGCAGCCCCCCAAGCCGGACAGATACG. This sequence encodes CASSPPSRTDT. The CDR3 in its entirety is CASSPPSRTDTQYF. The full variable domain, rest sourced from reference TRBV5-4 and TRBJ2-3, is ETGVTQSPTHLIKTRGQQVTLRCSSQSGHNTVSWYQQALGQGPQFIFQYYREEENGRGNFPPRFSGLQFPNYSSELNVNALELDDSALYLCASSPPSRTDTQYFGPGTRLTVL.

This clone was detected ten times or more. CDR3 bases read: TGTGCCAGCAGCCTCCCGGGACAGTATGGAGATACG. The encoded protein is CASSLPGQYGDT. The full CDR3 reads CASSLPGQYGDTQYF. The chain carries TRBV5-4 and TRBJ2-3; 7 bases line up with TRBD1. The read ends 3 residues early relative to the CDR3; the germline J gene fills the gap. Trimming removed 4 bases from V and 5 bases from J; junction bases left unmatched: 10. CDR3 length equals 15 residues. Germline-derived CDR1 and CDR2 are SGHNT and YYREEE (reference sequence).